This T cell receptor (beta chain) was recorded in a study of cytotoxic CD8 clonotypes in ibrutinib-treated CLL. Details on this clone: Its antigen is unknown.

Study-level findings and limits: Clonotypes that were public were uncommon, and they contracted or stayed stable on treatment. Clonality went up at ibrutinib response and then declined back toward baseline at progression.

The CDR3 extends over 13 amino acids. Germline CDR1 SGHNT, CDR2 YENEEA. Between the trimmed V and J ends, which lost 5 bases and 4 bases, there was a span of 12 bases. Only in-frame clones appear in the TCRdb table, and some are missing; sequencing was by immunoSEQ multiplex PCR. The sample holds more than 200,000 clones, nearly 80% seen once. This chain connects TRBV11-3 to TRBJ2-7; D tentatively reads TRBD1 or TRBD2 (5 bases each). This TCR was sampled from a human donor with chronic lymphocytic leukemia. Sequenced material: PBMCs, taken after 12 months of ibrutinib treatment. CDR3 sequence reads: CASSPGSAYEQYF. The CDR3 region has the DNA TGTGCCAGCAGCCCAGGGAGTGCGTACGAGCAGTACTTC. The variable domain in full, completed from reference TRBV11-3 and TRBJ2-7, reads EAGVVQSPRYKIIEKKQPVAFWCNPISGHNTLYWYLQNLGQGPELLIRYENEEAVDDSQLPKDRFSAERLKGVDSTLKIQPAELGDSAVYLCASSPGSAYEQYFGPGTRLTVT.